This TCR beta chain appears in the sequencing data of a study of blood T cell repertoires in COVID-19. The wider study: Samples came from the United States, Italy and Spain, spanning acute and convalescent COVID-19. PBMCs, B-cell-depleted T cells, or T cells provided the cDNA or gDNA that made up the material.

In this sample, this clone turned up a few times. Germline CDR1 reads SGHTA; CDR2 reads FQGTGA. The junction had 5 bases not matched to a gene; V was cut back by 5 bases and J by 7 bases. The CDR3 spans 12 residues. Study processing details: Amplification of reference gene primers provided the estimated nucleated cell counts. Repertoires were generated with immunoSEQ multiplex PCR, while TCRdb's copy carries only in-frame clones and drops some. The V and J calls and clone size come from that table; D and trimming were worked out from the DNA. Of about half a million clones listed, 89% are singletons. Sequencing input: peripheral blood. This rearrangement joins TRBV7-3 to TRBJ2-7; 7 nucleotides match TRBD2. The TCR originated in a man in his late teens or twenties with COVID-19, enrolled during active disease. CDR3 loop: CASSEGGREQYF. The CDR3 nucleotides are TGTGCCAGCAGCGAGGGAGGGAGGGAGCAGTACTTC.